One and the same sample provided the 15 T cell receptor beta chains below, sequenced in a study of blood T cells in healthy people across ages. It was with a sample-barcoded 5' primer and a J-beta primer mix that a second PCR of about 7 to 12 cycles was run. MiXCR, applied by TCRdb to the 5' RACE reads, yields one record per CDR3 protein. The table has approximately 810,000 distinct CDR3 sequences, about 30% seen once. The sample taken for sequencing was blood. Receptors were obtained from a woman older than 75 in good health.

On this clonotype: Since a much larger clone is just one base distant, this may be a read error. This chain uses TRBV12-3 or TRBV12-4 with TRBJ2-1; possible D gene TRBD1, 6 bases. The CDR3 covers 14 residues. DNA for the CDR3: TGTGCCATAGATAGGGGGAGCTCCTACAATGAGCGGTTCTTC. It yields the protein CAIDRGSSYNERFF.

This clonotype was seen many times. This chain joins TRBV11-2 and TRBJ2-3, with D maybe TRBD2 (6 bases). Germline-derived CDR1 and CDR2 are SGHAT and FQNNGV. The CDR3 covers 17 residues. Trimming cost V 0 bases and J 2 bases, with 15 bases left between them. DNA for the CDR3: TGTGCCAGCAGCTTAGATCGGGGAGGCAGGCCCACAGATACGCAGTATTTT. This encodes CASSLDRGGRPTDTQYF.

The chain uses TRBV7-2 and TRBJ2-5, with 7 bases aligning to TRBD1. Germline trimming cut 6 bases from V and 11 bases from J; bases unmatched to any gene: 18. Germline assignment: CDR1 SGHTA and CDR2 FQGNSA. The CDR3 covers 15 residues. This CDR3 is CASRTEPTGASLQYF. In DNA, the CDR3 is TGTGCCAGCAGAACAGAGCCTACAGGGGCTAGTTTGCAGTACTTC.

This clonotype was found many times. The chain joins TRBV20-1 to TRBJ1-2, with TRBD1 as a possible D gene (5 bases). The CDR3 is 12 amino acids. Germline V lookup: CDR1 DFQATT, CDR2 SNEGSKA (reference sequence). The V gene lost 0 bases and the J gene lost 8 bases, with 10 bases spanning the gap. The CDR3 DNA reads TGCAGTGCTAGAGAAGGGGTCTGGGGCTACACCTTC. It is translated as CSAREGVWGYTF.

Concerning this clonotype itself: Possible read error: a much larger clone is one base away. The chain links TRBV6-1 to TRBJ2-1; D gene uncertain. Germline loops: CDR1 MNHNS, CDR2 SASEGT. This CDR3 contains 13 residues. Between the trimmed V and J ends, which lost 5 bases and 13 bases, there was a span of 18 bases. For the CDR3, the DNA is TGTGCCAGCAGTTCCCTGAGTGAGGAGACCCAGTTCTTC. It translates to CASSSLSEETQFF.

This clonotype was recorded many times. A much larger clone sits a single nucleotide away, making a read error possible. This chain links TRBV10-2 with TRBJ2-1; D gene uncertain. The end of the DNA aligns better with TRBJ2-7, so the J call may be wrong. The CDR3 sequence is 15 residues long. Germline-derived CDR1 and CDR2 are WSHSY and SAAADI. CDR3: CASSESAPSYNEQYF. CDR3 DNA: TGCGCCAGCAGTGAGTCGGCGCCCTCCTACAATGAGCAGTACTTC.

There are many counts of this clonotype. The chain recombines TRBV28 with TRBJ2-3, with TRBD1 identical over 8 bases. The CDR3 runs to 13 residues. CDR1 is MDHEN, CDR2 SYDVKM, per germline. V trimming: 4 bases; J trimming: 4 bases; junction bases outside the gene matches: 1. CDR3 sequence reads: CASSYRGADTQYF. The CDR3, as DNA: TGTGCCAGCAGTTACAGGGGGGCAGATACGCAGTATTTT.

Concerning this clonotype: This may arise from a read error, as a much more abundant clone is one base away. The chain combines TRBV11-1 with TRBJ2-1; no clear D. The germline V gene has CDR1 SGHAT and CDR2 FQDESV (reference sequence). This CDR3 is built from 13 residues. Trimming stripped 5 bases from V and 6 bases from J, with 11 bases between. The CDR3 is CASSPVQRNEQFF. CDR3 coding DNA: TGTGCCAGCAGCCCGGTTCAGCGCAATGAGCAGTTCTTC.

DNA of the CDR3: TGTGCCAGCTCGGGACAGTGGGGCCAGCCCCAGCATTTT. Amino acid sequence: CASSGQWGQPQHF. The chain links TRBV2 to TRBJ1-5, with TRBD1 identical over 7 bases. The V and J ends lost 8 bases and 7 bases, in that order; junction bases with no gene match: 8. Germline V gene data show CDR1 as SNHLY and CDR2 as FYNNEI. The CDR3 loop spans 13 amino acids.

This chain links TRBV6-1 with TRBJ2-3; the match to TRBD2 covers 9 bases. Germline V gene data show CDR1 as MNHNS and CDR2 as SASEGT. The CDR3 loop spans 15 amino acids. Germline trimming cut 8 bases from V and 2 bases from J; bases unmatched to any gene: 8. DNA for the CDR3: TGTGCCAGCGGCCCCGGGACTAGCCACACAGATACGCAGTATTTT. Amino acids: CASGPGTSHTDTQYF.

The chain couples TRBV6-1 to TRBJ2-7; D may be TRBD1 (6 bases). The CDR3 runs to 16 residues. Germline CDR1 and CDR2: MNHNS and SASEGT. V lost 3 bases, J lost 7 bases, and 22 bases lay in between. The CDR3 DNA sequence: TGTGCCAGCAGTGACTGGGGGCGAAGGAAGGGGGATGAGCAGTACTTC. Its protein is CASSDWGRRKGDEQYF.

The DNA for the CDR3 is TGTGCCACCAGCGGGGAGGGTTCCTACGAGCAGTACTTC. Its protein product is CATSGEGSYEQYF. The chain combines TRBV15 with TRBJ2-7; TRBD2 aligns across 7 bases. The CDR3 is made up of 13 amino acids. Germline CDR1 LNHNV, CDR2 YYDKDF (reference sequence). The V and J ends lost 5 bases and 1 base, in that order; junction bases with no gene match: 2.

The gene calls are TRBV28 and TRBJ2-7; tentative D call: TRBD2 (6 bases). Trimming cost V 8 bases and J 2 bases, with 16 bases left between them. The length of the CDR3 is 14 residues. Germline V gives CDR1 MDHEN, CDR2 SYDVKM. In DNA, the CDR3 is TGTGCCAGCCGGGGGAGGACCTACCCCTACGAGCAGTACTTC. It yields the protein CASRGRTYPYEQYF.

The chain's CDR3 is CASSSVPGNEQYF. In DNA, the CDR3 is TGTGCCAGCAGCTCCGTCCCAGGGAACGAGCAGTACTTC. The rearrangement joins TRBV7-2 to TRBJ2-7; possible D gene TRBD1, 5 bases. Looked up from germline, CDR1 is SGHTA and CDR2 is FQGNSA. Trimming took off 4 bases at V and 5 bases at J, with 12 bases between the two ends. This CDR3 has 13 residues.

The CDR3 spells CAWSVTGSHGYTF. The CDR3 nucleotides are TGTGCCTGGAGCGTTACAGGGAGTCATGGCTACACCTTC. The rearrangement uses TRBV30 and TRBJ1-2; a weak D match, TRBD1 (6 bases). V was clipped by 3 bases and J by 6 bases, with 14 bases between them. The CDR3 is 13 amino acids. The germline CDR1 and CDR2 sequences are GTSNPN and SVGIG (reference sequence).